One and the same sample provided the 25 T cell receptor beta chains below, sequenced in a study of OX40 agonist ivuxolimab in advanced cancers. Assay used: immunoSEQ multiplex PCR; TCRdb lists only in-frame clones, some missing. The sample gives fewer than 100,000 clones, just under 85% of which show up once; approximately 1.5% is in the top ten. The specimen was CD4+ or CD8+ T cells sorted from blood, collected in a trial of the OX40 agonist ivuxolimab. These receptors all come from an adult with an advanced solid tumor such as melanoma, head and neck, liver or kidney cancer.

The chain joins TRBV5-1 to TRBJ2-2; D not certain. This CDR3 is built from 15 residues. Trimming took 2 bases from V and 0 from J, leaving 8 bases between them. Germline CDR1 SGHRS, CDR2 YFSETQ. The CDR3 reads CASSLRASNTGELFF. The CDR3 coding sequence is TGCGCCAGCAGCTTACGGGCCTCGAACACCGGGGAGCTGTTTTTT.

The chain employs TRBV5-8 and TRBJ2-2; D might be TRBD1 or TRBD2, each matching 5 bases. CDR3 length: 16 residues. Germline V gene lookup returns CDR1 SGHTS and CDR2 YDEGEE. The ends were cut back, 4 bases at V and 2 bases at J, with 15 bases in the middle. Written as DNA, the CDR3 is TGTGCCAGCAGCCGCACCGGGACCGTAAACACCGGGGAGCTGTTTTTT. Translation gives CASSRTGTVNTGELFF.

This chain links TRBV19 with TRBJ2-3; no reliable D call. Per germline, CDR1 LNHDA and CDR2 SQIVND (reference sequence). V was clipped by 8 bases and J by 0 bases, with 9 bases between them. The CDR3 runs to 13 residues. The CDR3 region is CASRPSSTDTQYF. The CDR3 nucleotides read TGTGCCAGTCGACCCTCTAGCACAGATACGCAGTATTTT.

J is TRBJ1-2 and V is TRBV6-6; D uncertain. The CDR3 has 14 amino acids. V lost 5 bases, J lost 4 bases, and 14 bases lay in between. Per the germline V gene, CDR1 is MNHNY and CDR2 is SVGAGI (reference sequence). The chain's CDR3 is CASSGANVAYGYTF. The CDR3 nucleotides are TGTGCCAGCAGTGGCGCCAACGTCGCCTATGGCTACACCTTC.

The chain recombines TRBV14 with TRBJ2-2; D gene uncertain. With 0 bases removed from V and 3 bases from J, the gap between germline ends came to 5 bases. The CDR3 contains 14 residues. Germline lookup yields CDR1 SGHDN and CDR2 FVKESK. The CDR3: CASSQEWDTGELFF. As DNA, the CDR3 is TGTGCCAGCAGCCAAGAATGGGACACCGGGGAGCTGTTTTTT. Complete variable domain (other parts from reference TRBV14 and TRBJ2-2): EAGVTQFPSHSVIEKGQTVTLRCDPISGHDNLYWYRRVMGKEIKFLLHFVKESKQDESGMPNNRFLAERTGGTYSTLKVQPAELEDSGVYFCASSQEWDTGELFFGEGSRLTVL.

This chain uses TRBV25-1 with TRBJ2-5, with TRBD2 matching over 7 bases. The germline V gene encodes CDR1 MGHDK and CDR2 SYGVNS. The CDR3 is 16 amino acids. V shed 2 bases and J 3 bases; nucleotides not matched to a gene: 9. The CDR3 is CASSEGGAGRKETQYF. The DNA of the CDR3 is TGTGCCAGCAGTGAAGGGGGAGCGGGGAGAAAAGAGACCCAGTACTTC.

The V call is TRBV5-1, the J call TRBJ1-5, with unresolved D. Looked up from germline, CDR1 is SGHRS and CDR2 is YFSETQ. V was cut by 5 bases and J by 4 bases, with 16 bases left in between. The CDR3 is made up of 15 amino acids. The chain's CDR3 is CASSEGSNENQPQHF. The CDR3 DNA sequence: TGCGCCAGCAGTGAGGGCTCGAACGAGAATCAGCCCCAGCATTTT.

V usage is TRBV6-1 and J usage is TRBJ1-1, with D unresolved. CDR1 MNHNS and CDR2 SASEGT come from the germline V gene. The CDR3 consists of 13 residues. Trimming cost V 1 base and J 11 bases, with 14 bases left between them. The CDR3 region has the DNA TGTGCCAGCAGTGAAGTGGGCCAGCCGGTTGCTTTCTTT. Amino acids: CASSEVGQPVAFF.

CDR3 DNA sequence: TGTGCCAGCTCACCAGGACGGCTCTACGAGCAGTACTTC. Amino acid sequence: CASSPGRLYEQYF. The rearrangement links TRBV18 to TRBJ2-7; D uncertain. The CDR3 totals 13 residues. V shed 2 bases and J shed 3 bases, with 8 bases lying between them. CDR1 is KGHSH and CDR2 is LQKENI in the germline V gene.

V and J are TRBV5-6 and TRBJ2-3; D is possibly TRBD2 (6 bases). The germline CDR1 and CDR2 sequences are SGHDT and YYEEEE. CDR3 length equals 15 residues. V shed 5 bases and J shed 0 bases, with 13 bases lying between them. The CDR3 coding sequence is TGTGCCAGCAGATACCGGGGGTCCAGCACAGATACGCAGTATTTT. Translating it yields CASRYRGSSTDTQYF. Filled out from reference TRBV5-6 and TRBJ2-3, the complete variable domain reads DAGVTQSPTHLIKTRGQQVTLRCSPKSGHDTVSWYQQALGQGPQFIFQYYEEEERQRGNFPDRFSGHQFPNYSSELNVNALLLGDSALYLCASRYRGSSTDTQYFGPGTRLTVL.

This chain joins TRBV7-9 and TRBJ2-7; the D is unclear. CDR1 SEHNR and CDR2 FQNEAQ come from the germline V gene (reference sequence). This CDR3 comprises 14 residues. The ends were cut back, 3 bases at V and 2 bases at J, with 11 bases in the middle. The chain's CDR3 is CASSFGRYTYEQYF. CDR3 DNA: TGTGCCAGCAGCTTTGGCCGATACACCTACGAGCAGTACTTC.

This clone was recorded a few times. The V gene is TRBV28, the J gene TRBJ2-7, with D possibly matching TRBD1 (5 bases). Germline V CDR1 and CDR2: MDHEN, SYDVKM. Trimming stripped 2 bases from V and 0 bases from J, with 5 bases between. The CDR3 runs to 13 residues. The CDR3 is CASSLGHSYEQYF. For the CDR3, the DNA is TGTGCCAGCAGTTTAGGACACTCCTACGAGCAGTACTTC.

The V gene is TRBV4-3, the J gene TRBJ2-7; the D is unclear. Between the trimmed V and J ends, which lost 0 bases and 3 bases, there was a span of 15 bases. From germline, CDR1 is LGHNA and CDR2 YSLEER. This CDR3 has 16 residues. CDR3 amino acids: CASSQDRAFKIYEQYF. The CDR3 region has the DNA TGCGCCAGCAGCCAAGATCGAGCATTCAAGATCTACGAGCAGTACTTC.

V gene TRBV7-2 combines with J gene TRBJ2-5, with 13 nucleotides matching TRBD2. Germline trimming cut 6 bases from V and 5 bases from J; bases unmatched to any gene: 3. The CDR3 is 14 amino acids. Germline lookup yields CDR1 SGHTA and CDR2 FQGNSA. The CDR3 here is CASRMGLAGETQYF. CDR3 bases: TGTGCCAGCAGAATGGGACTAGCGGGGGAGACCCAGTACTTC. Filled out from reference TRBV7-2 and TRBJ2-5, the complete variable domain reads GAGVSQSPSNKVTEKGKDVELRCDPISGHTALYWYRQSLGQGLEFLIYFQGNSAPDKSGLPSDRFSAERTGGSVSTLTIQRTQQEDSAVYLCASRMGLAGETQYFGPGTRLLVL.

CDR3 DNA sequence: TGTGCCATCAGTGAGGGGGACGGCACAGATACGCAGTATTTT. Amino acids: CAISEGDGTDTQYF. The J gene is TRBJ2-3, the V gene TRBV10-3; possibly TRBD1 or TRBD2 for D (5 bases each). Germline V gene lookup returns CDR1 ENHRY and CDR2 SYGVKD. Trimming shortened V by 2 bases and J by 1 base, and 7 bases separated the two germline ends. This CDR3 is built from 14 residues.

The chain couples TRBV4-1 to TRBJ2-3; maybe TRBD1 (5 bases). Germline CDR1 reads MGHRA; CDR2 reads YSYEKL. The CDR3 is made up of 17 amino acids. V dropped 0 bases and J dropped 6 bases, with 19 bases sitting between them. The CDR3, as DNA: TGCGCCAGCAGCCAAGATCAAGGGCAGGGTGAATTGGATACGCAGTATTTT. As protein: CASSQDQGQGELDTQYF.

The chain links TRBV2 to TRBJ1-2; D gene uncertain. The V end lost 6 bases, the J end lost 3 bases, and 5 bases lay between the germline ends. Looked up from germline, CDR1 is SNHLY and CDR2 is FYNNEI. CDR3 length: 11 amino acids. CDR3 bases: TGTGCCAGCAGACGGGACTATGGCTACACCTTC. Translating gives CASRRDYGYTF.

The V and J genes are TRBV18 and TRBJ1-6, with TRBD1 identical over 8 bases. CDR3 length: 15 residues. Germline V gene lookup returns CDR1 KGHSH and CDR2 LQKENI. The V and J ends lost 2 bases and 8 bases, in that order; junction bases with no gene match: 5. CDR3 nucleotides: TGTGCCAGCTCACCAAGGACAGGGCTTGATTCACCCCTCCACTTT. Translation: CASSPRTGLDSPLHF.

V and J are TRBV18 and TRBJ2-7; D is unresolved. V lost 3 bases to trimming and J lost 0 bases, with 3 bases between them. CDR1 KGHSH and CDR2 LQKENI come from the germline V gene. The CDR3 runs 12 residues. CDR3 DNA: TGTGCCAGCTCACCCGACTCCTACGAGCAGTACTTC. It codes for CASSPDSYEQYF.

In its sample, this clone was seen a few times. The sample holds other DNA sequences that translate to the same CDR3. The rearrangement uses TRBV11-2 and TRBJ1-6, with 8 bases fitting TRBD1. This CDR3 spans 15 amino acids. With 0 bases clipped from V and 9 bases from J, the junction kept 4 bases outside the gene matches. CDR1 SGHAT and CDR2 FQNNGV come from the germline V gene. The CDR3 bases are TGTGCCAGCAGCTTAGAGGGGACAGGTGGTTCACCCCTCCACTTT. Amino acids: CASSLEGTGGSPLHF.

This chain connects TRBV7-9 to TRBJ2-3, with 8 nucleotides matching TRBD2. Germline V gene sequence: CDR1 SEHNR, CDR2 FQNEAQ (reference sequence). The V gene end was trimmed by 5 bases and the J gene end by 6 bases; junction bases not matched to a gene: 4. This CDR3 has 13 residues. CDR3 coding DNA: TGTGCCAGCAGCCGGGGCGGGAGGGATACGCAGTATTTT. It encodes CASSRGGRDTQYF.

V and J are TRBV5-4 and TRBJ2-3; 12 bases line up with TRBD2. Germline V gives CDR1 SGHNT, CDR2 YYREEE (reference sequence). V was pared by 0 bases and J by 1 base, with 12 bases of the junction left unmatched. CDR3 length equals 20 residues. As DNA, the CDR3 is TGTGCCAGCAGCTTGGCTACGGGCCTAGCGGGAGGGCCCGGCACAGATACGCAGTATTTT. This encodes CASSLATGLAGGPGTDTQYF.

The chain employs TRBV10-1 and TRBJ2-2, with a tentative D call TRBD1 (5 bases). Germline-derived CDR1 and CDR2 are WNHNN and SYGVQD (reference sequence). The V end was cut by 6 bases, the J end by 6 bases, with 11 bases between. There are 13 residues in the CDR3. Written as DNA, the CDR3 is TGCGCCAGCAGAGAAGGGGCGGCCGGGGAGCTGTTTTTT. As protein: CASREGAAGELFF.

This clone was seen only a few times. V is TRBV4-1 and J is TRBJ2-5, with TRBD2 identical over 15 bases. Germline CDR1 is MGHRA and CDR2 is YSYEKL. V dropped 1 base and J dropped 7; count of bases not matched to a gene: 10. This CDR3 region has 18 residues. The CDR3 nucleotides read TGCGCCAGCAGCCAAGGGGGACTAGCGGGAGGCCAGTTATGGACCCAGTACTTC. Translation: CASSQGGLAGGQLWTQYF.

This clone showed up just a few times. V gene TRBV7-7 combines with J gene TRBJ1-2; 10 bases match TRBD1. V shed 5 bases, J shed 4 bases, and the junction held 13 bases outside the gene matches. This CDR3 region has 17 residues. The V gene's germline CDR1 is SSHAT and CDR2 FNYEAQ (reference sequence). CDR3 residues: CASSPMGQGRAVYGYTF. The CDR3 DNA is TGTGCCAGCAGCCCCATGGGACAGGGGAGGGCGGTCTATGGCTACACCTTC.